This T cell receptor beta chain comes out of a study of tumor-infiltrating lymphocytes in primary liver carcinoma. Overall study: The tumors, T1-T3 N0M0 lesions, were about 4.2 to 11 cm across. Whole-study findings and limits: Tumor top-250-clone fraction significantly exceeded that of blood (p = 0.039). It was observed that only about 7.5-25% of the top clones appeared in every one of the five tumor regions.

Details on this clonotype: Antigen unknown. It may be a read error: a sequence one base away is much more abundant.

TCR beta cDNA was reverse-transcribed from 500 to 550 ng of total RNA. The reaction used a constant-region primer and ProtoScript II reverse transcriptase. TCR beta libraries came from three nested multiplex PCR rounds using slightly modified ARM-PCR. TCRdb re-analysed the multiplex PCR reads in MiXCR, keeping a single row per CDR3 protein. The table records 65,000 to 90,000 distinct CDR3 sequences, around 70% of them present only once. Co-extracted RNA and DNA came from roughly 20-30 mg of unsorted bulk tissue. The TCR comes from a man in his forties with primary liver carcinoma and hepatitis B virus infection. The sample consisted of liver tumor tissue from sampling region 1. Subset reported: tumor region T1, superior pole.

The CDR3 DNA follows: TGTGCCAGTAGTTTTGGGGGGGTTTCAAGTAATGAGCATTTCTTC. Translated, it gives CASSFGGVSSNEHFF. The rearrangement joins TRBV19 to TRBJ2-1; 7 bases map to TRBD2. The CDR3 has 15 residues. Germline lookup yields CDR1 LNHDA and CDR2 SQIVND (reference sequence).